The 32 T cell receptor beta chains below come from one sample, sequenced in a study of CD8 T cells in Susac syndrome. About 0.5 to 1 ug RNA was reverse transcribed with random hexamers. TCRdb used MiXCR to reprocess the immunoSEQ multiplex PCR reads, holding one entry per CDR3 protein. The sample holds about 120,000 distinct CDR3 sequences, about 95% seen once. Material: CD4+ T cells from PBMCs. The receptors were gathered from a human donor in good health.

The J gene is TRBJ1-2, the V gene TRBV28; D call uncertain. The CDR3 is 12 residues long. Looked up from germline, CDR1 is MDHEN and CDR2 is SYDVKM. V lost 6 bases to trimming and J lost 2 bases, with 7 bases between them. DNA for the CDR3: TGTGCCAGCAGCCAAGGAAACTATGGCTACACCTTC. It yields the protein CASSQGNYGYTF.

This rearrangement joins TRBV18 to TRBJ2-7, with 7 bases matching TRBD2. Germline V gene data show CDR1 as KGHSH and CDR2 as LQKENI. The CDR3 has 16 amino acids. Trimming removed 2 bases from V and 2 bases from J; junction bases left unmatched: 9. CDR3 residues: CASSPASGRGAYEQYF. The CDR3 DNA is TGTGCCAGCTCACCAGCTAGCGGAAGAGGGGCCTACGAGCAGTACTTC.

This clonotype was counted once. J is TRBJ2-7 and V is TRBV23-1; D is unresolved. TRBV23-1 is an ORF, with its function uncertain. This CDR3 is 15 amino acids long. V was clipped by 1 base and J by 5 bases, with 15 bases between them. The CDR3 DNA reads TGCGCCAGCAGTCAATTTTCGGGCCCCCTAGACGAGCAGTACTTC. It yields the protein CASSQFSGPLDEQYF.

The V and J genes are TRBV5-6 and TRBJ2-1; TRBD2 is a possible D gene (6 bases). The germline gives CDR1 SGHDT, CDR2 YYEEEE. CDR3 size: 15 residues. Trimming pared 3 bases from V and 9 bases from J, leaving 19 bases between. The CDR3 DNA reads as TGTGCCAGCAGCTGGGGGGTAGATCAAAGGAGTGAGCAGTTCTTC. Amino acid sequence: CASSWGVDQRSEQFF. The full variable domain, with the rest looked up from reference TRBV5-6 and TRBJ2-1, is DAGVTQSPTHLIKTRGQQVTLRCSPKSGHDTVSWYQQALGQGPQFIFQYYEEEERQRGNFPDRFSGHQFPNYSSELNVNALLLGDSALYLCASSWGVDQRSEQFFGPGTRLTVL.

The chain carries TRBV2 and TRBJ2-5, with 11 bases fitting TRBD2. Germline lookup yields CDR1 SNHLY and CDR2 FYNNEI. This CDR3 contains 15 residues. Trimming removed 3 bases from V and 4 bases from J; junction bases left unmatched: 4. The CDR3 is CASSEVAGGRETQYF. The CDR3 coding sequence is TGTGCCAGCAGTGAGGTAGCGGGAGGGCGAGAGACCCAGTACTTC.

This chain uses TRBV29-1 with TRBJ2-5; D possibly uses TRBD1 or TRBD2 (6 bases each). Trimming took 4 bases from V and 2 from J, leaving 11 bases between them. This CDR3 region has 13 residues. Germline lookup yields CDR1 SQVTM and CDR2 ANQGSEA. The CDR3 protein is CSVGRGRQETQYF. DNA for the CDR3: TGCAGCGTTGGTCGGGGGCGACAAGAGACCCAGTACTTC.

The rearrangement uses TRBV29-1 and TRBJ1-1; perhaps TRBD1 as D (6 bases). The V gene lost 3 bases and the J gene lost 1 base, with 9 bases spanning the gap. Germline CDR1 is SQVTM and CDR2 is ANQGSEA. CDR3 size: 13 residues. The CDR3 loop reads CSVERTENTEAFF. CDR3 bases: TGCAGCGTTGAGAGGACAGAGAACACTGAAGCTTTCTTT.

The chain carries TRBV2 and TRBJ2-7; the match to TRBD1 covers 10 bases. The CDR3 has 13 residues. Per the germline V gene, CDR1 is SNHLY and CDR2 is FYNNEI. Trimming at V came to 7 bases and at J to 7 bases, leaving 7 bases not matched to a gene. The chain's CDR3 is CASKDRGPREQYF. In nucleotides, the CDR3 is TGTGCCAGCAAAGACAGGGGGCCTAGGGAGCAGTACTTC. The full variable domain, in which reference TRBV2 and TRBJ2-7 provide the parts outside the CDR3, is EPEVTQTPSHQVTQMGQEVILRCVPISNHLYFYWYRQILGQKVEFLVSFYNNEISEKSEIFDDQFSVERPDGSNFTLKIRSTKLEDSAMYFCASKDRGPREQYFGPGTRLTVT.

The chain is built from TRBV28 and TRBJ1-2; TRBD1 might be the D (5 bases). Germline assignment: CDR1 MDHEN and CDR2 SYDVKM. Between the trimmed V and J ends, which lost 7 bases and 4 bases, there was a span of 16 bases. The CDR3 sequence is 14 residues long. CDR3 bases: TGTGCCAGCACTCTTGGGGCAGGGATCTATGGCTACACCTTC. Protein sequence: CASTLGAGIYGYTF.

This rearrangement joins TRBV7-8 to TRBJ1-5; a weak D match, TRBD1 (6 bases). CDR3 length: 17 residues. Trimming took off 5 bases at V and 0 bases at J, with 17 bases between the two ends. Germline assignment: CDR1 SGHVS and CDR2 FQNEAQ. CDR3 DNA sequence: TGTGCCAGCAGCGGGGACAAACTGAGACGTAGCAATCAGCCCCAGCATTTT. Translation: CASSGDKLRRSNQPQHF.

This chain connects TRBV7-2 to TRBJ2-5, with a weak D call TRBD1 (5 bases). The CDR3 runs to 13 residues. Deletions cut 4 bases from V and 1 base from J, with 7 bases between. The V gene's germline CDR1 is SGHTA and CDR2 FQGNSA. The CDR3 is CASSWGFQETQYF. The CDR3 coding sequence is TGTGCCAGCAGCTGGGGCTTCCAAGAGACCCAGTACTTC.

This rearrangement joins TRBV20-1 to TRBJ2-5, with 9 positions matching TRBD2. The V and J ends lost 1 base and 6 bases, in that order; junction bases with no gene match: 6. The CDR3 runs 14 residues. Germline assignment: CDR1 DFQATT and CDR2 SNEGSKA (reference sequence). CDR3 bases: TGCAGTGCTAGAGGAGGCGGGAGGGCGAAGACCCAGTACTTC. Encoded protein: CSARGGGRAKTQYF.

The CDR3 DNA sequence: TGTGCCAGCTCACCATGGGGACAGCGCCAAGATACGCAGTATTTT. Amino acid sequence: CASSPWGQRQDTQYF. The chain links TRBV18 to TRBJ2-3, with 7 bases that match TRBD1. The germline CDR1 and CDR2 sequences are KGHSH and LQKENI. The CDR3 is made up of 15 amino acids. Trimming removed 2 bases from V and 5 bases from J; junction bases left unmatched: 7.

DNA of the CDR3: TGCAGTGCTAGCAGGGGGGAATCTAATTCACCCCTCCACTTT. Protein: CSASRGESNSPLHF. V usage is TRBV20-1 and J usage is TRBJ1-6; TRBD1 matches at 7 bases. Germline V CDR1 and CDR2: DFQATT, SNEGSKA (reference sequence). V lost 3 bases to trimming and J lost 6 bases; unmatched junction nucleotides: 5. This CDR3 spans 14 amino acids.

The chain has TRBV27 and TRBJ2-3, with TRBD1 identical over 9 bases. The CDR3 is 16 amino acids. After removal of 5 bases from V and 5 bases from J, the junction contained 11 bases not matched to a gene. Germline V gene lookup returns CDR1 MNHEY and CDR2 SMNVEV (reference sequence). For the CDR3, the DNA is TGTGCCAGCAGTATTCACAGGGGGCGAGGAGGAGATACGCAGTATTTT. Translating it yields CASSIHRGRGGDTQYF.

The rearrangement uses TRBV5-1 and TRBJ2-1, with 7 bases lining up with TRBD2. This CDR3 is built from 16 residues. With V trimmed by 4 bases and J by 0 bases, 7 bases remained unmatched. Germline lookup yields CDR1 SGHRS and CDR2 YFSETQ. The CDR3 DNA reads TGCGCCAGCAGCACGCTCGGGGGGAGCTCCTACAATGAGCAGTTCTTC. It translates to CASSTLGGSSYNEQFF.

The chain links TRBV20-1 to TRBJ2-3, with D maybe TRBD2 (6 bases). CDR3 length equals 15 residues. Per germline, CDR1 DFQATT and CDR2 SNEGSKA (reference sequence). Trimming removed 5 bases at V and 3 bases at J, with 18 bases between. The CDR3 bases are TGCAGTGCTTCCTTCCCCGGGGGAGAAACAGATACGCAGTATTTT. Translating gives CSASFPGGETDTQYF.

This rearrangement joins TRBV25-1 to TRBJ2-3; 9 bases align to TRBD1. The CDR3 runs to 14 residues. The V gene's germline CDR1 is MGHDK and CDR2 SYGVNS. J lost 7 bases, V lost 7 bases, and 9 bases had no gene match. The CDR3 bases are TGTGCCAGCAAGCAAGGGACAGGGCCTAATACGCAGTATTTT. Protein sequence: CASKQGTGPNTQYF.

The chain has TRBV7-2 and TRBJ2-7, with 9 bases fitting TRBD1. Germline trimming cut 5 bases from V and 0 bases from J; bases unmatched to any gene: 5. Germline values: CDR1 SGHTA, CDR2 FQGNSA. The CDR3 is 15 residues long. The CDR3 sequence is CASSEGQGTSYEQYF. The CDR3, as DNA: TGTGCCAGCAGCGAAGGACAGGGGACCTCCTACGAGCAGTACTTC.

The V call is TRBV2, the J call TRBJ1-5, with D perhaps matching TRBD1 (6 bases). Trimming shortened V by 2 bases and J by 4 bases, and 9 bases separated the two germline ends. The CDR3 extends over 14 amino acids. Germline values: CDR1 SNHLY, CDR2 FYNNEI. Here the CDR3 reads CASSEWTVNQPQHF. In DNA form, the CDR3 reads TGTGCCAGCAGTGAATGGACAGTAAATCAGCCCCAGCATTTT.

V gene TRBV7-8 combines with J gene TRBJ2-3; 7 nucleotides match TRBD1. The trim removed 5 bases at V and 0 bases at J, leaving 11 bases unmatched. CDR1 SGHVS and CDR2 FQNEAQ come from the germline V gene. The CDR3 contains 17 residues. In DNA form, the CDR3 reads TGTGCCAGCAGCCGTCCCGGGACAGCCCTTAGCACAGATACGCAGTATTTT. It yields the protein CASSRPGTALSTDTQYF. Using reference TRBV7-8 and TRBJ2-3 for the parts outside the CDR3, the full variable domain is GAGVSQSPRYKVAKRGQDVALRCDPISGHVSLFWYQQALGQGPEFLTYFQNEAQLDKSGLPSDRFFAERPEGSVSTLKIQRTQQEDSAVYLCASSRPGTALSTDTQYFGPGTRLTVL.

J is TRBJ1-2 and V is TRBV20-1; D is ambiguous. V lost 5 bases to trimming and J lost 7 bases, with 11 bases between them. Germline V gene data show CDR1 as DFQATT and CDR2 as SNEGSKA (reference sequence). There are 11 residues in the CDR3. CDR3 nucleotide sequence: TGCAGTGCTCGTGGACCGTCTGGCTACACCTTC. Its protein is CSARGPSGYTF.

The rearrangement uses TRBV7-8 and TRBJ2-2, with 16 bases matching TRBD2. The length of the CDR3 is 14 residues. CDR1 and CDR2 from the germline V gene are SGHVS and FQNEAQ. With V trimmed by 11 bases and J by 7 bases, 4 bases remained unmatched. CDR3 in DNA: TGTGCCGGGGGACTAGCGGGAGGGCTCGGGGAGCTGTTTTTT. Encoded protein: CAGGLAGGLGELFF.

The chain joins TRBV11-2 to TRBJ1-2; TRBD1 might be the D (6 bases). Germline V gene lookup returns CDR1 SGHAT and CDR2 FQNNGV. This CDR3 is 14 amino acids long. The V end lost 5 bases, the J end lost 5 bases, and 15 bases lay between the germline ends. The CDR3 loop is CASSPEGGVYGYTF. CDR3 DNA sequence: TGTGCCAGCAGCCCCGAGGGGGGGGTTTATGGCTACACCTTC.

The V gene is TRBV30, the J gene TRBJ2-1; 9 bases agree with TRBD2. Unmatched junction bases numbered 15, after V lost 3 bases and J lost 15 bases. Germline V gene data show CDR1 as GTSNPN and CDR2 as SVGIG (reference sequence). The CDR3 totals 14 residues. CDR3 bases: TGTGCCTGGAGATACGGGACTAGCAATTCCCCACGGTTCTTC. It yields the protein CAWRYGTSNSPRFF.

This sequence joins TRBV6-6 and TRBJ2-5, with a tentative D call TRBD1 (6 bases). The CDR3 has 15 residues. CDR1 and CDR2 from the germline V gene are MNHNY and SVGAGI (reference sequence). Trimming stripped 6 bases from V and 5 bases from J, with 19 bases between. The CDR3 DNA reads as TGTGCCAGCAGCGAAGGGGGATCCAACGGGGAGACCCAGTACTTC. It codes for CASSEGGSNGETQYF.

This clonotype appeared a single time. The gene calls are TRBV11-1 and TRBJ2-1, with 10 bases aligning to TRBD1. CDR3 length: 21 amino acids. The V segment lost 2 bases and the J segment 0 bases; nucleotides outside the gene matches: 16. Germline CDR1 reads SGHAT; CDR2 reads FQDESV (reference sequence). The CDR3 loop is CASSLPSDRGPGGTSYNEQFF. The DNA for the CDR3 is TGTGCCAGCAGCTTACCGAGTGACAGGGGGCCAGGCGGGACCTCCTACAATGAGCAGTTCTTC.

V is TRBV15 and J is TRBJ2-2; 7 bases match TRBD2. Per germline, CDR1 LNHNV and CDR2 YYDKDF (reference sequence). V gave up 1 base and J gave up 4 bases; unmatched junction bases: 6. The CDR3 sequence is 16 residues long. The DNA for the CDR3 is TGTGCCACCAGCAGAGGGCCGGGAGGAGTCACCGGGGAGCTGTTTTTT. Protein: CATSRGPGGVTGELFF.

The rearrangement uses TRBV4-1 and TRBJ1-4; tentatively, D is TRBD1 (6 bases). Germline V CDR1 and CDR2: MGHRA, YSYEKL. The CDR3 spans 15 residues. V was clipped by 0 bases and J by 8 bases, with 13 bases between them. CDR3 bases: TGCGCCAGCAGCCAAGATCGGGGGGCTGGAGAAAAACTGTTTTTT. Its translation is CASSQDRGAGEKLFF.

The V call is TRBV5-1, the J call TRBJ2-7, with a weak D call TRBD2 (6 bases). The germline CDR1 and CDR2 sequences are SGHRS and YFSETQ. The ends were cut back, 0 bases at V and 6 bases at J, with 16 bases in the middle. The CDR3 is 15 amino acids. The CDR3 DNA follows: TGCGCCAGCAGCTTGGAATGGACGGGGGAGGTCGAGCAGTACTTC. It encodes CASSLEWTGEVEQYF.

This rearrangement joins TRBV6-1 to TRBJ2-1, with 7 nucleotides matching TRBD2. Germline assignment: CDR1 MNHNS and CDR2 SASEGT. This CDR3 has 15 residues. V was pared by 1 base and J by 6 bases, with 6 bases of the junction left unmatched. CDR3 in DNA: TGTGCCAGCAGTGAAGTCTGGCGGGAGCGCAATGAGCAGTTCTTC. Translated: CASSEVWRERNEQFF.

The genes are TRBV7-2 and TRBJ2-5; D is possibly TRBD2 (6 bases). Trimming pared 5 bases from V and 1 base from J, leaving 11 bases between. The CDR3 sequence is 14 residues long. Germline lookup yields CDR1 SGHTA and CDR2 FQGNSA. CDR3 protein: CASSPQEGQETQYF. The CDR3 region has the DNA TGTGCCAGCAGCCCCCAGGAGGGCCAAGAGACCCAGTACTTC.